This T cell receptor (beta chain) came from a study of blood T cell repertoires in COVID-19. Across the whole study: The origin of the acute and convalescent COVID-19 samples was the United States, Italy and Spain. Sample material is recorded as cDNA or gDNA derived from T cells, B-cell-depleted T cells, or PBMCs.

In the authors' workflow: Using reference gene primer amplification, nucleated cell counts were estimated. Generated by immunoSEQ multiplex PCR, the TCRdb table keeps only in-frame clones and is missing some. The V and J calls and the clone size are those of that table, but D and trimming were determined from the DNA. The sample consists of hundreds of thousands of clones, roughly 88% of them appearing once. Sequenced sample: peripheral blood. This sequence originates from a woman aged 25 to 39 with active or convalescent COVID-19.

CDR3 sequence: CAPPGQGLVRTEAFF. For the CDR3, the DNA is TGTGCCCCGCCAGGACAGGGCTTAGTTCGGACTGAAGCTTTCTTT. The rearrangement uses TRBV30 and TRBJ1-1; 8 bases agree with TRBD1. Germline assignment: CDR1 GTSNPN and CDR2 SVGIG (reference sequence). With 8 bases clipped from V and 5 bases from J, the junction kept 16 bases outside the gene matches. The CDR3 totals 15 residues.